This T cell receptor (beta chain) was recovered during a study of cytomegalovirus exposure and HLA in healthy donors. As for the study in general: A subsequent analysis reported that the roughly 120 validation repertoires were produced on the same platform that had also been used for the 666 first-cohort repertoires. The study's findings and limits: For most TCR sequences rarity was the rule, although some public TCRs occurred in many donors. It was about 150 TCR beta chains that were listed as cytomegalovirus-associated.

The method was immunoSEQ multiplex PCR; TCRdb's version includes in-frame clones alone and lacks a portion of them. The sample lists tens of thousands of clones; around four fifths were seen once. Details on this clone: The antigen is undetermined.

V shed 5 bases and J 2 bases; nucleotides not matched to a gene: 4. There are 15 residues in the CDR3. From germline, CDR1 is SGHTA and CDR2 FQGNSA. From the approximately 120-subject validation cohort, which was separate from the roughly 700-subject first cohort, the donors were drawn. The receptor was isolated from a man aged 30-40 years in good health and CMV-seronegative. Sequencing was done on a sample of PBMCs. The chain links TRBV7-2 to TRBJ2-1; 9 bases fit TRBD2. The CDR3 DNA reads TGTGCCAGCAGCCCCGGGACTAGCACCTACAATGAGCAGTTCTTC. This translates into CASSPGTSTYNEQFF.